One sample yielded the 19 T cell receptor beta chains listed below, sequenced in a study of spatial heterogeneity in lung cancer. One entry per CDR3 protein results from TCRdb running MiXCR on the 5' RACE reads. Counted here are around 10,000 distinct CDR3 sequences, less than 5% occurring once; the ten biggest clones make up approximately 8%. Time point noted: sample taken at primary tumor resection. Whole RNA, which was extracted from tumor, nontumor lung tissue or frozen PBMC, was sequenced without any cell sorting. The sequences come from normal lung tissue next to the tumor, collected at surgery. The receptors were gathered from a male donor with early-stage non-small cell lung cancer.

This clonotype is categorized as medium-sized. This chain links TRBV20-1 with TRBJ2-3, with D tentatively TRBD2 (5 bases). The ends were cut back, 0 bases at V and 5 bases at J, with 18 bases in the middle. Per germline, CDR1 DFQATT and CDR2 SNEGSKA (reference sequence). This CDR3 comprises 16 residues. CDR3 sequence (DNA): TGCAGTGCTAGAGATTTATTTCTTCTAGCTGGAGATACGCAGTATTTT. Residues: CSARDLFLLAGDTQYF.

This clonotype is classed as large. This sequence joins TRBV7-9 and TRBJ2-4; 7 bases fit TRBD1. Germline CDR1 SEHNR, CDR2 FQNEAQ (reference sequence). The CDR3 sequence is 13 residues long. With 1 base clipped from V and 9 bases from J, the junction kept 3 bases outside the gene matches. CDR3 loop: CASSLGQGGIQYF. The DNA for the CDR3 is TGTGCCAGCAGCTTAGGACAGGGTGGCATTCAGTACTTC.

The chain links TRBV10-3 to TRBJ1-1; 8 bases match TRBD1. This CDR3 region has 14 residues. Germline CDR1 ENHRY, CDR2 SYGVKD. V lost 7 bases, J lost 1 base, and 5 bases stayed unmatched. The CDR3, as DNA: TGTGCCATCAAGGTTCAGGGGGCGAACACTGAAGCTTTCTTT. Translated: CAIKVQGANTEAFF.

This clonotype has ten or more counts. The rearrangement uses TRBV4-3 and TRBJ2-7, with 12 nucleotides matching TRBD2. This CDR3 has 15 residues. Germline CDR1 is LGHNA and CDR2 is YSLEER. J gave up 4 bases and V 3 bases, and 4 bases lay outside the gene matches. The CDR3: CASSQRLAGVYEQYF. The CDR3 DNA sequence: TGCGCCAGCAGCCAGCGACTAGCGGGGGTATACGAGCAGTACTTC.

Only a few counts were recorded for this clonotype. The chain recombines TRBV6-2 or TRBV6-3 with TRBJ2-5; 7 bases are a match to TRBD1. CDR3 length: 17 amino acids. V was clipped by 5 bases and J by 5 bases; unmatched bases: 17. CDR1 is MNHEY, CDR2 SVGEGT, per germline. CDR3 bases: TGTGCCAGCAGTCCAGGTACCGGGACAGCCCGAGTTGAGACCCAGTACTTC. This encodes CASSPGTGTARVETQYF.

This clonotype appeared many times. Here the CDR3 DNA reads TGTGCCAGCGGAAGTTCTAACTATGGCTACACCTTC. Encoded protein: CASGSSNYGYTF. The V gene is TRBV7-9, the J gene TRBJ1-2; no firm D call. CDR1 is SEHNR and CDR2 is FQNEAQ in the germline V gene (reference sequence). The CDR3 has 12 residues. Trimming took off 8 bases at V and 0 bases at J, with 7 bases between the two ends.

A few counts support this clonotype. This rearrangement joins TRBV12-3 or TRBV12-4 to TRBJ1-1, with D possibly matching TRBD1 (5 bases). CDR3 length: 14 residues. V was trimmed by 5 bases and J by 1 base, leaving 11 bases between them. In nucleotides, the CDR3 is TGTGCCAGCAGTCCCAGGGAGAGGAACACTGAAGCTTTCTTT. Its translation: CASSPRERNTEAFF.

There are many counts of this clonotype. This chain links TRBV6-2 or TRBV6-3 with TRBJ2-6; D uncertain. This CDR3 region has 14 residues. V was shortened by 2 bases and J by 1 base, with 3 bases between the two germline ends. The germline V gene has CDR1 MNHEY and CDR2 SVGEGT. This CDR3 is CASSYTSGANVLTF. The CDR3 DNA reads TGTGCCAGCAGTTACACGTCTGGGGCCAACGTCCTGACTTTC.

In this sample, this clonotype turned up many times. J is TRBJ1-1 and V is TRBV9; no clear D. The germline CDR1 and CDR2 sequences are SGDLS and YYNGEE. V lost 0 bases and J 3 bases, leaving 6 bases between the germline ends. The CDR3 is 13 residues long. The CDR3 DNA sequence: TGTGCCAGCAGCGTAGGGCAGTACACTGAAGCTTTCTTT. It yields the protein CASSVGQYTEAFF.

This clonotype occurred many times. The chain combines TRBV6-6 with TRBJ1-5; 8 bases align to TRBD1. Germline CDR1 MNHNY, CDR2 SVGAGI (reference sequence). Trimming at V came to 7 bases and at J to 3 bases, leaving 8 bases not matched to a gene. The CDR3 runs 15 residues. The CDR3 DNA reads as TGTGCCAGCACCCAGACAGGGGAGAACAATCAGCCCCAGCATTTT. This translates into CASTQTGENNQPQHF.

In its sample, this clonotype was seen a few times. V gene TRBV28 combines with J gene TRBJ1-5, with 10 bases identical to TRBD1. In germline, CDR1 is MDHEN, CDR2 SYDVKM. The CDR3 is 16 residues long. J gave up 4 bases and V 6 bases, and 9 bases lay outside the gene matches. This CDR3 is CASRQTGGKGNQPQHF. The CDR3 DNA reads as TGTGCCAGCAGACAGACAGGGGGCAAGGGGAATCAGCCCCAGCATTTT. Combining the CDR3 with reference TRBV28 and TRBJ1-5 gives the whole variable domain DVKVTQSSRYLVKRTGEKVFLECVQDMDHENMFWYRQDPGLGLRLIYFSYDVKMKEKGDIPEGYSVSREKKERFSLILESASTNQTSMYLCASRQTGGKGNQPQHFGDGTRLSIL.

This chain links TRBV6-1 with TRBJ2-7; 7 nucleotides match TRBD1. The CDR3 covers 13 residues. CDR1 MNHNS and CDR2 SASEGT come from the germline V gene. The V and J ends lost 6 bases and 6 bases, in that order; junction bases with no gene match: 8. The CDR3 spells CASSTQGIGEQYF. For the CDR3, the DNA is TGTGCCAGCAGCACACAGGGGATCGGCGAGCAGTACTTC.

This clonotype qualifies as medium-sized. J is TRBJ2-6 and V is TRBV18; D possibly corresponds to TRBD1 (6 bases). Germline lookup yields CDR1 KGHSH and CDR2 LQKENI. Trimming left V 4 bases short and J 4 bases short, with 20 bases between. The CDR3 is 18 amino acids. This chain's CDR3 is CASSLRTAGATGANVLTF. In nucleotides, the CDR3 is TGTGCCAGCTCACTTCGGACAGCAGGAGCGACCGGGGCCAACGTCCTGACTTTC. Full variable domain (rest looked up from reference TRBV18 and TRBJ2-6): NAGVMQNPRHLVRRRGQEARLRCSPMKGHSHVYWYRQLPEEGLKFMVYLQKENIIDESGMPKERFSAEFPKEGPSILRIQQVVRGDSAAYFCASSLRTAGATGANVLTFGAGSRLTVL.

This clonotype is categorized as medium-sized. The chain is built from TRBV20-1 and TRBJ1-2, with D perhaps matching TRBD1 (6 bases). The CDR3 consists of 14 residues. Per the germline V gene, CDR1 is DFQATT and CDR2 is SNEGSKA (reference sequence). Trimming cost V 6 bases and J 0 bases, with 14 bases left between them. DNA for the CDR3: TGCAGTGCCATGGCGGACAGCGCTAACTATGGCTACACCTTC. This gives the protein CSAMADSANYGYTF.

Sample share makes this clonotype medium-sized. The rearrangement links TRBV29-1 to TRBJ2-5; 8 nucleotides align to TRBD1. CDR1 is SQVTM, CDR2 ANQGSEA, per germline. J was trimmed by 4 bases and V by 5 bases; bases with no gene match: 12. This CDR3 has 15 amino acids. The chain's CDR3 is CSVPDDRGWGETQYF. The CDR3 region has the DNA TGCAGCGTTCCAGACGACAGGGGCTGGGGAGAGACCCAGTACTTC.

This clonotype appeared many times. This chain links TRBV12-3 or TRBV12-4 with TRBJ2-1; TRBD1 aligns across 12 bases. V lost 6 bases and J lost 7; bases outside the gene matches: 7. The CDR3 loop spans 15 amino acids. The CDR3 reads CASSRDRGLGNEQFF. The CDR3 bases are TGTGCCAGCAGCCGGGACAGGGGGCTAGGAAATGAGCAGTTCTTC.

In its sample, this clonotype was seen many times. The gene calls are TRBV3-1 and TRBJ2-3; tentative D call: TRBD1 (5 bases). The ends were cut back, 7 bases at V and 2 bases at J, with 16 bases in the middle. Germline V gives CDR1 LGHDT, CDR2 YNNKEL (reference sequence). This CDR3 spans 15 amino acids. The DNA of the CDR3 is TGTGCCAGCAAATTTACCGACAGAGCCACAGATACGCAGTATTTT. Its translation: CASKFTDRATDTQYF.

This clonotype was recorded at least ten times. This chain's CDR3 is CASSPTLAGTYEQYF. CDR3 sequence (DNA): TGCGCCAGCAGCCCAACACTAGCGGGAACCTACGAGCAGTACTTC. The chain employs TRBV4-3 and TRBJ2-7; 10 bases align to TRBD2. V lost 4 bases, J lost 2 bases, and 5 bases stayed unmatched. This CDR3 is 15 amino acids long. The germline gives CDR1 LGHNA, CDR2 YSLEER.

This clonotype was seen repeatedly, ten times or more. The chain employs TRBV12-3 or TRBV12-4 and TRBJ2-5; unclear D gene. Trimming shortened V by 3 bases and J by 0 bases, and 17 bases separated the two germline ends. The CDR3 has 17 amino acids. The CDR3 sequence is CASSFLKEWQNQETQYF. In DNA form, the CDR3 reads TGTGCCAGCAGTTTTCTCAAGGAGTGGCAGAACCAAGAGACCCAGTACTTC.